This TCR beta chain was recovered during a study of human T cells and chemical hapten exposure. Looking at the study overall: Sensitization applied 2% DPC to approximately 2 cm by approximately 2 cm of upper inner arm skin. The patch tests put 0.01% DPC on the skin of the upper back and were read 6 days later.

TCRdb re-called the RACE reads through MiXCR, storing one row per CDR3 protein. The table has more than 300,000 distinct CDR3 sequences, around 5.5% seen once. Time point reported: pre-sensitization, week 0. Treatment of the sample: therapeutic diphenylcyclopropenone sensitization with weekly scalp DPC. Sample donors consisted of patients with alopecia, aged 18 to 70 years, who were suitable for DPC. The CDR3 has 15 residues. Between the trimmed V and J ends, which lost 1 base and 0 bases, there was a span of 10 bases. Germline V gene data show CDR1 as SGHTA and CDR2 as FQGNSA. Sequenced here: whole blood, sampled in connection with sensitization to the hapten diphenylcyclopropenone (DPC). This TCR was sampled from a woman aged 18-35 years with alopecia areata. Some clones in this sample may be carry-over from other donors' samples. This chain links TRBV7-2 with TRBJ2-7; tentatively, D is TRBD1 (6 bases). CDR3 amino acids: CASSLVQGSSYEQYF. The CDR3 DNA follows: TGTGCCAGCAGCTTAGTACAGGGTTCCTCCTACGAGCAGTACTTC.